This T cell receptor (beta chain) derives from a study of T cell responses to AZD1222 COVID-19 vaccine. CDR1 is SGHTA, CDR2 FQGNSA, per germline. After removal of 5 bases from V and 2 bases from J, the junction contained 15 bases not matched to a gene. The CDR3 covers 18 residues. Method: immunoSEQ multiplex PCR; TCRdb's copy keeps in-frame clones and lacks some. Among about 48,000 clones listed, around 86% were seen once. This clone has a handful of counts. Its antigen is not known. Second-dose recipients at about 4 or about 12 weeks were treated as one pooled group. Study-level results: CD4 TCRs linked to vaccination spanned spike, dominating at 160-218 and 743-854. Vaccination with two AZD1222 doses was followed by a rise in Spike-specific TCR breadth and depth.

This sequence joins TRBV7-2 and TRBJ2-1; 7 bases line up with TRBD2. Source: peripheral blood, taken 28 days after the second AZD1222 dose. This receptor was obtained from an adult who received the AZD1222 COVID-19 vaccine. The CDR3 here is CASSPNAPGGGAYNEQFF. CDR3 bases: TGTGCCAGCAGCCCTAATGCCCCCGGCGGGGGTGCCTACAATGAGCAGTTCTTC.